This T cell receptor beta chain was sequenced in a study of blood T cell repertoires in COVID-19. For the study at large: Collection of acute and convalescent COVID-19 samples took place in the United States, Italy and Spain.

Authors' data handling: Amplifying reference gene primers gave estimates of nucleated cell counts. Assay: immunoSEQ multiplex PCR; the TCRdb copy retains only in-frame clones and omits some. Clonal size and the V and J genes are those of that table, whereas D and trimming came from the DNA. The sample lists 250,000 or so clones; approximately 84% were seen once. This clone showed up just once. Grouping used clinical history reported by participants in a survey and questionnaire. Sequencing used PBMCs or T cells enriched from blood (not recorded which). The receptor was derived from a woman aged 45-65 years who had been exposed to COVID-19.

The chain's CDR3 is CASSDPGLAGVYRVSEQFF. The CDR3 DNA reads as TGTGCCAGCAGTGATCCTGGACTAGCGGGGGTCTACCGCGTTAGTGAGCAGTTCTTC. V usage is TRBV6-1 and J usage is TRBJ2-1; 13 positions match TRBD2. Germline V gene data show CDR1 as MNHNS and CDR2 as SASEGT. This CDR3 comprises 19 residues. V lost 3 bases and J lost 9; bases outside the gene matches: 17.